The rows below give T cell receptor beta chains drawn from one sample of a study of breast tumors, draining lymph nodes, adjacent tissues. TCRdb reprocessed the multiplex PCR reads via MiXCR and lists one record per CDR3 protein. Here the sample spans some 140,000 distinct CDR3 sequences, around 24% being singletons. Sample: axillary lymph node tissue. The receptors were gathered from a female donor with breast cancer. Some clones in this sample may be carry-over from other donors' samples. Both conserved end residues are part of each CDR3. The order of the fields is CDR3 DNA, CDR3 protein, D gene, J gene, clone size, CDR3 length, V gene. D genes are given only for firm matches. Not every row has a clone size; where given, it reads once, few, many or a size class.

CDR3nt: TGTGCCAGCAGCAACTTACCCGAGCCGAACACTGAAGCTTTCTTT; CDR3aa: CASSNLPEPNTEAFF; d_gene: -; j_gene: TRBJ1-1; abundance: -; len: 15; v_gene: TRBV6-5
CDR3nt: TGTGCCAGCAGCCAAGCTACTGGCGGGAGGGCCGCGGATGGGACCCAGTACTTC; CDR3aa: CASSQATGGRAADGTQYF; d_gene: TRBD2; j_gene: TRBJ2-5; abundance: -; len: 18; v_gene: TRBV4-2
CDR3nt: TGCGCCAGCAGCCCCGGGGAAGGGGGAACCGTCTACGAGCAGTACTTC; CDR3aa: CASSPGEGGTVYEQYF; d_gene: -; j_gene: TRBJ2-7; abundance: many; len: 16; v_gene: TRBV5-1
CDR3nt: TGTGCCAGCAGCCGCAACAGGAACACCGGGGAGCTGTTTTTT; CDR3aa: CASSRNRNTGELFF; d_gene: -; j_gene: TRBJ2-2; abundance: many; len: 14; v_gene: TRBV5-4
CDR3nt: TGTGCCAGCAGCTTGCAACGGGCAGGCTATGGCTACACCTTC; CDR3aa: CASSLQRAGYGYTF; d_gene: -; j_gene: TRBJ1-2; abundance: many; len: 14; v_gene: TRBV5-6
CDR3nt: TGCGCCAGCAGCCAAGAAGCGACTAGCGGGAGTCTAAATGAGCAGTTCTTC; CDR3aa: CASSQEATSGSLNEQFF; d_gene: TRBD2; j_gene: TRBJ2-1; abundance: many; len: 17; v_gene: TRBV4-1
CDR3nt: TGCAGTGCGGCGGGGAACGATGGCTACACCTTC; CDR3aa: CSAAGNDGYTF; d_gene: -; j_gene: TRBJ1-2; abundance: many; len: 11; v_gene: TRBV20-1
CDR3nt: TGCGCCAGCAGCCCGAGCGGCGGACACACAGATACGCAGTATTTT; CDR3aa: CASSPSGGHTDTQYF; d_gene: -; j_gene: TRBJ2-3; abundance: many; len: 15; v_gene: TRBV4-1
CDR3nt: TGTGCCAGCACCATCCCGGGGCGAAGCTCTGGGGCCAACGTCCTGACTTTC; CDR3aa: CASTIPGRSSGANVLTF; d_gene: -; j_gene: TRBJ2-6; abundance: many; len: 17; v_gene: TRBV6-4
CDR3nt: TGTGCCACCAGTGATTTGCAGGGGACAGAGAAAGAGACCCAGTACTTC; CDR3aa: CATSDLQGTEKETQYF; d_gene: TRBD1; j_gene: TRBJ2-5; abundance: few; len: 16; v_gene: TRBV24-1
CDR3nt: TGCAGTGCTAGAGGGGAAAGGGTAGGAACTAATGAAAAACTGTTTTTT; CDR3aa: CSARGERVGTNEKLFF; d_gene: -; j_gene: TRBJ1-4; abundance: many; len: 16; v_gene: TRBV20-1
CDR3nt: TGTGCCAGCAGCTTGAGAGAAAACTCTGGAAACACCATATATTTT; CDR3aa: CASSLRENSGNTIYF; d_gene: -; j_gene: TRBJ1-3; abundance: many; len: 15; v_gene: TRBV7-6
CDR3nt: TGTGCCAGCAGCCCGCGGACAGGGAGTTACAATGAGCAGTTCTTC; CDR3aa: CASSPRTGSYNEQFF; d_gene: TRBD1; j_gene: TRBJ2-1; abundance: many; len: 15; v_gene: TRBV7-2
CDR3nt: TGTGCCATCAGTGACCGGGCTAGCGGGAGACTTGAGCAGTTCTTC; CDR3aa: CAISDRASGRLEQFF; d_gene: TRBD2; j_gene: TRBJ2-1; abundance: many; len: 15; v_gene: TRBV10-3
CDR3nt: TGTGCCAGCAGGCGGCTTTCGGGCCAAGAGACCCAGTACTTC; CDR3aa: CASRRLSGQETQYF; d_gene: -; j_gene: TRBJ2-5; abundance: many; len: 14; v_gene: TRBV6-5
CDR3nt: TGCAGTGGGCAAGCCAATGAGCAGTTCTTC; CDR3aa: CSGQANEQFF; d_gene: -; j_gene: TRBJ2-1; abundance: many; len: 10; v_gene: TRBV20-1
CDR3nt: TGCGCCAGCAGTAGGCGGGACTTCCAAGAGACCCAGTACTTC; CDR3aa: CASSRRDFQETQYF; d_gene: -; j_gene: TRBJ2-5; abundance: few; len: 14; v_gene: TRBV5-1
CDR3nt: TGTGCAAGTAGTATTGGGGGACAGGGCCCCTACGAGCAGTACTTC; CDR3aa: CASSIGGQGPYEQYF; d_gene: TRBD1; j_gene: TRBJ2-7; abundance: -; len: 15; v_gene: TRBV19
CDR3nt: TGTGCCAGCAGCCAACTCGGGGAGGTCCAAGAGACCCAGTACTTC; CDR3aa: CASSQLGEVQETQYF; d_gene: -; j_gene: TRBJ2-5; abundance: many; len: 15; v_gene: TRBV3-1
CDR3nt: TGTGCCAGCAGTTACTCTGGGACTAGCGTCTCCTACGAGCAGTACTTC; CDR3aa: CASSYSGTSVSYEQYF; d_gene: TRBD2; j_gene: TRBJ2-7; abundance: few; len: 16; v_gene: TRBV6-2/TRBV6-3
CDR3nt: TGTGCCAGCAGCTGGTCTAGCGGGTATACGGGGGAGCAGTACTTC; CDR3aa: CASSWSSGYTGEQYF; d_gene: TRBD2; j_gene: TRBJ2-7; abundance: many; len: 15; v_gene: TRBV11-2
CDR3nt: TGTGCCAGCAGCCCCAACTGGCAGGCGGCGCAGCCCCAGCATTTT; CDR3aa: CASSPNWQAAQPQHF; d_gene: -; j_gene: TRBJ1-5; abundance: many; len: 15; v_gene: TRBV12-3/TRBV12-4
CDR3nt: TGTGCCACCAGCAGAGGGCTAGCCGAGCAGTACTTC; CDR3aa: CATSRGLAEQYF; d_gene: -; j_gene: TRBJ2-7; abundance: many; len: 12; v_gene: TRBV15
CDR3nt: TGTGCCAGCAGCCGACTAGCGGGCCAAGAGACCCAGTACTTC; CDR3aa: CASSRLAGQETQYF; d_gene: TRBD2; j_gene: TRBJ2-5; abundance: few; len: 14; v_gene: TRBV5-6
CDR3nt: TGTGCCAGTAGAAGGGACCGGGACCCCAATGAGCAGTTCTTC; CDR3aa: CASRRDRDPNEQFF; d_gene: -; j_gene: TRBJ2-1; abundance: many; len: 14; v_gene: TRBV19
CDR3nt: TGCAGTGTACATCAAGCGGGTGGATACAATGAGCAGTTCTTC; CDR3aa: CSVHQAGGYNEQFF; d_gene: -; j_gene: TRBJ2-1; abundance: many; len: 14; v_gene: TRBV20-1
CDR3nt: TGTGCCAGCAGTGAAGCGGGGGGGTATCAGCCCCAGCATTTT; CDR3aa: CASSEAGGYQPQHF; d_gene: -; j_gene: TRBJ1-5; abundance: -; len: 14; v_gene: TRBV6-1
CDR3nt: TGTGCCGGATACACAGATACGCAGTATTTT; CDR3aa: CAGYTDTQYF; d_gene: -; j_gene: TRBJ2-3; abundance: many; len: 10; v_gene: TRBV27
CDR3nt: TGCGCCAGCAGCCTTAACGACAGAAGGTCCTACAATGAGCAGTTCTTC; CDR3aa: CASSLNDRRSYNEQFF; d_gene: -; j_gene: TRBJ2-1; abundance: many; len: 16; v_gene: TRBV4-1
CDR3nt: TGTGCCAGCAGCTTAGCGCTAGCGCAGAGGCCCTTCTACAATGAGCAGTCCTTC; CDR3aa: CASSLALAQRPFYNEQSF; d_gene: -; j_gene: TRBJ2-1; abundance: -; len: 18; v_gene: TRBV7-4
CDR3nt: TGTGCCAGCAGTGGGAGGGGAGGCCAAGAGACCCAGTACTTC; CDR3aa: CASSGRGGQETQYF; d_gene: TRBD2; j_gene: TRBJ2-5; abundance: many; len: 14; v_gene: TRBV12-3/TRBV12-4
CDR3nt: TGTGCCAGCGGATACAGGGGGAACCAAGAGACCCAGTACTTC; CDR3aa: CASGYRGNQETQYF; d_gene: TRBD1; j_gene: TRBJ2-5; abundance: many; len: 14; v_gene: TRBV6-6